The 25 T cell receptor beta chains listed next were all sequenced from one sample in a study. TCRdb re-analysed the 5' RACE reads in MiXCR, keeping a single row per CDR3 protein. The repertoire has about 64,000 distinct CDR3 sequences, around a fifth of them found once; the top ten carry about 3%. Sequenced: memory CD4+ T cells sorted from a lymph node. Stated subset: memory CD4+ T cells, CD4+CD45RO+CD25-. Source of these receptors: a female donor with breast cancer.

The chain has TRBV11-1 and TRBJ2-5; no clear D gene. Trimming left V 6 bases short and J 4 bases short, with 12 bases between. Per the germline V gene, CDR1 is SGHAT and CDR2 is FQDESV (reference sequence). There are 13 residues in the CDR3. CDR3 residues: CASSIRSLETQYF. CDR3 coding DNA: TGTGCCAGCAGTATAAGGAGCTTAGAGACCCAGTACTTC.

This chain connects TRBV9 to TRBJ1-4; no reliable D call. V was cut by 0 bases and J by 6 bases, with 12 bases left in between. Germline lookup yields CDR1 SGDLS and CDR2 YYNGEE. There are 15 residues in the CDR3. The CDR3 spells CASSVVAGGDEKLFF. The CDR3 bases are TGTGCCAGCAGCGTAGTAGCGGGAGGCGATGAAAAACTGTTTTTT.

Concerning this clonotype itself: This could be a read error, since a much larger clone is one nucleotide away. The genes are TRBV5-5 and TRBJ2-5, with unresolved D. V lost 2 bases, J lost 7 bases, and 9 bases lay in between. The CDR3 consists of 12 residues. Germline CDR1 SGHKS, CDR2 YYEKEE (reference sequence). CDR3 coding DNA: TGTGCCAGCAGCTTATCATCGGGGACCCAGTACTTC. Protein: CASSLSSGTQYF.

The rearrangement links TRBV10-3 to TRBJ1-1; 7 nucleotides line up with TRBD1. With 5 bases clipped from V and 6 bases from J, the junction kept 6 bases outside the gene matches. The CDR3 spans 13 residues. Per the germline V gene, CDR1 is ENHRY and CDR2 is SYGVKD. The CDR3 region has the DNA TGTGCCATCAGTTCAGGGGGACGTTCTGAAGCTTTCTTT. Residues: CAISSGGRSEAFF.

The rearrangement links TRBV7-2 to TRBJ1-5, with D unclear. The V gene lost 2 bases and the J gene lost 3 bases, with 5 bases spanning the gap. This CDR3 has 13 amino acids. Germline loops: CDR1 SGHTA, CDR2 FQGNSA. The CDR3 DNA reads TGTGCCAGCAGCTTACAGCACAATCAGCCCCAGCATTTT. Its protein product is CASSLQHNQPQHF. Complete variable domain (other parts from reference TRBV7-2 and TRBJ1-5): GAGVSQSPSNKVTEKGKDVELRCDPISGHTALYWYRQSLGQGLEFLIYFQGNSAPDKSGLPSDRFSAERTGGSVSTLTIQRTQQEDSAVYLCASSLQHNQPQHFGDGTRLSIL.

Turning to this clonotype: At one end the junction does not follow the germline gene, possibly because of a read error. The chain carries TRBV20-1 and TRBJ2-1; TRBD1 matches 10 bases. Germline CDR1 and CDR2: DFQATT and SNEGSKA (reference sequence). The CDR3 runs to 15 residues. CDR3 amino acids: CSARGSPGQGYEQSF. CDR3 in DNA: TGCAGTGCTAGAGGGTCACCGGGACAGGGGTATGAGCAGTCCTTC.

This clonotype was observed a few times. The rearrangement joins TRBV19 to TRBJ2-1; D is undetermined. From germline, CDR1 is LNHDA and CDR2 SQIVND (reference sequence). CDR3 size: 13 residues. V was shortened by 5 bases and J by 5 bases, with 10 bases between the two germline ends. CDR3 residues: CASSPPVNNEQFF. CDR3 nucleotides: TGTGCCAGTAGTCCCCCGGTAAACAATGAGCAGTTCTTC.

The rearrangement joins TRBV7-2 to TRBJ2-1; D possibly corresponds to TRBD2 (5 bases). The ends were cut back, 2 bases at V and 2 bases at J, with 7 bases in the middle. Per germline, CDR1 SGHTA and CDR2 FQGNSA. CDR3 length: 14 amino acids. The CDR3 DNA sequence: TGTGCCAGCAGCTTATTGCGGGCCTACAATGAGCAGTTCTTC. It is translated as CASSLLRAYNEQFF.

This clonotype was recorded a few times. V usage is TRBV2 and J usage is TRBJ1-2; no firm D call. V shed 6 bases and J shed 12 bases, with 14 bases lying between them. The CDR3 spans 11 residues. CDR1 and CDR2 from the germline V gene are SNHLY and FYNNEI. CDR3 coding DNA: TGTGCCAGCAGAAGCTACCGAGCCCACACCTTC. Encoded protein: CASRSYRAHTF.

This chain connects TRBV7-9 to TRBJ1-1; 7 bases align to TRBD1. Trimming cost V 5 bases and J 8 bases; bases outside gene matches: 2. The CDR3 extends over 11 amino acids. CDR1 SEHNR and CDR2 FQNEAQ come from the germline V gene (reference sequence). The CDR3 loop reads CASSPGGEAFF. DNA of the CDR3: TGTGCCAGCAGCCCAGGGGGGGAAGCTTTCTTT. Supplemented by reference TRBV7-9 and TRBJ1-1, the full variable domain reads DTGVSQNPRHKITKRGQNVTFRCDPISEHNRLYWYRQTLGQGPEFLTYFQNEAQLEKSRLLSDRFSAERPKGSFSTLEIQRTEQGDSAMYLCASSPGGEAFFGQGTRLTVV.

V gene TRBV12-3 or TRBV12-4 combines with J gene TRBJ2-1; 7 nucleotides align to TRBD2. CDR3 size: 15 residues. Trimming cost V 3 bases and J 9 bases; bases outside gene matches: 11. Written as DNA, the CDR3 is TGTGCCAGCAGTTTGACGGCGGGAGTAAGAAGTGAGCAGTTCTTC. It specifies CASSLTAGVRSEQFF.

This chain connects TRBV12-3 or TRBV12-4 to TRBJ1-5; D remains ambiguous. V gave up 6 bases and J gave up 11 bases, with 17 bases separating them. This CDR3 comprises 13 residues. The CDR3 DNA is TGTGCCAGCAGCCAAGGTTCCCGCGGGACCCAGCATTTT. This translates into CASSQGSRGTQHF.

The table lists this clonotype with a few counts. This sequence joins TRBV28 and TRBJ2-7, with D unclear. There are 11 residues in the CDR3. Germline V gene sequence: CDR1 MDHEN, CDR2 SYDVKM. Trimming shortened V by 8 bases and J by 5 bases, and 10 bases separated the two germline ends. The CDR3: CASLVANEQYF. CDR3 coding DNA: TGTGCCAGCTTGGTAGCTAACGAGCAGTACTTC.

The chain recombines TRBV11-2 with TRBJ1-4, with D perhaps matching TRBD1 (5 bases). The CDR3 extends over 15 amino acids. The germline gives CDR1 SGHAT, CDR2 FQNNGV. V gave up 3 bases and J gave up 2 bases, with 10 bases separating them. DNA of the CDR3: TGTGCCAGCAGCTTGCAGGGCCACACTAATGAAAAACTGTTTTTT. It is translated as CASSLQGHTNEKLFF.

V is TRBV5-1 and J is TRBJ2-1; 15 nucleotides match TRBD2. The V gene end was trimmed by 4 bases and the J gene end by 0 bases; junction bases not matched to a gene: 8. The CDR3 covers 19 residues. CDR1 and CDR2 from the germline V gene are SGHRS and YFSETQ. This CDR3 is CASSRAPGLAGGSYNEQFF. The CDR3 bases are TGCGCCAGCAGCCGGGCGCCGGGACTAGCGGGAGGCTCCTACAATGAGCAGTTCTTC.

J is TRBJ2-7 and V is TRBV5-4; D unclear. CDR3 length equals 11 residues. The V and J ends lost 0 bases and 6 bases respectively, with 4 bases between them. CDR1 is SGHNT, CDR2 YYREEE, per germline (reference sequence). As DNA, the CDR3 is TGTGCCAGCAGCTTGGCCCCCGAGCAGTACTTC. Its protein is CASSLAPEQYF.

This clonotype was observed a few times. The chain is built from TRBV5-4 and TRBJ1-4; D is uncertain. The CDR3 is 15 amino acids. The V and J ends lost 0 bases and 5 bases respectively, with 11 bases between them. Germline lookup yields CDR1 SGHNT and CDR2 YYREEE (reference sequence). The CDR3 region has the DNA TGTGCCAGCAGCTTGGCGGGTAGTAGGAATGAAAAACTGTTTTTT. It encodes CASSLAGSRNEKLFF.

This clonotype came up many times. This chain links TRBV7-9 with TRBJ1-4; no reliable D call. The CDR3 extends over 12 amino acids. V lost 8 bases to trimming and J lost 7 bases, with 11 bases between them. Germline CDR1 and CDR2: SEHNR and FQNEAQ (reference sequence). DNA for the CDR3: TGTGCCAGCGGCCGCGGAGGTGAAAAACTGTTTTTT. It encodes CASGRGGEKLFF.

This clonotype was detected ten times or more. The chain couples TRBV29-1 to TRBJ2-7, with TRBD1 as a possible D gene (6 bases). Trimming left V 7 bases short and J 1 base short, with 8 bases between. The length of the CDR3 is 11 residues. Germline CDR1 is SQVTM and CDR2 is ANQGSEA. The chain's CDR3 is CSAGQSYEQYF. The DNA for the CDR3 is TGCAGCGCAGGACAGTCCTACGAGCAGTACTTC.

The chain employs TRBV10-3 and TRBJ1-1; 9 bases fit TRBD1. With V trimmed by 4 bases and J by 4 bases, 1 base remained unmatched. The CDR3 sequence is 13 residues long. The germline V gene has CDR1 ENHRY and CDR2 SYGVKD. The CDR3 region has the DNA TGTGCCATCAGTGTGACAGGGGGCACTGAAGCTTTCTTT. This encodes CAISVTGGTEAFF.

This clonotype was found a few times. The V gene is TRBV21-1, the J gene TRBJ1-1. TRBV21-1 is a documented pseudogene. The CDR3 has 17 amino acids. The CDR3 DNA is TGTGCCAGCATCCCAGCGGGGGGGCAGCGGATGAACACTGAAGCTTTCTTT. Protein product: CASIPAGGQRMNTEAFF.

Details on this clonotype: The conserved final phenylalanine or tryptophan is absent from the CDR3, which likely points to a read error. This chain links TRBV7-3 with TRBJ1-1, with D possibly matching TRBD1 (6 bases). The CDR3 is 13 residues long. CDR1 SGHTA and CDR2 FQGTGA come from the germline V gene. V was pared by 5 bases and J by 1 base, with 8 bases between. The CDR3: CASSRTANTEAFS. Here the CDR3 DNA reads TGTGCCAGCAGCCGGACAGCGAACACTGAAGCTTTCTCT.

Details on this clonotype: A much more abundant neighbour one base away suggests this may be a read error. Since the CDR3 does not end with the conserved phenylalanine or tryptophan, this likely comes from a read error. The CDR3, as DNA: TGTGCCAGCAGCCCGGCCGGCCTCAACGAGCAGTACCTC. Protein sequence: CASSPAGLNEQYL. The V and J genes are TRBV5-6 and TRBJ2-7; D not certain. Germline lookup yields CDR1 SGHDT and CDR2 YYEEEE. The CDR3 extends over 13 amino acids. Trimming cost V 4 bases and J 5 bases, with 13 bases left between them.

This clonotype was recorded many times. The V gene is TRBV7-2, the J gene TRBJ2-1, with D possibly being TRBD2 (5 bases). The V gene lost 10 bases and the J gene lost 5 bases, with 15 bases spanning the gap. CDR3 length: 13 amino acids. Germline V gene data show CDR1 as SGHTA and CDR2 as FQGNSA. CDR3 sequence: CAKGDYLHNEQFF. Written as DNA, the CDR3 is TGTGCCAAGGGAGACTACCTCCACAATGAGCAGTTCTTC. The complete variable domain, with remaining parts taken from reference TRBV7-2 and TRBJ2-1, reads GAGVSQSPSNKVTEKGKDVELRCDPISGHTALYWYRQSLGQGLEFLIYFQGNSAPDKSGLPSDRFSAERTGGSVSTLTIQRTQQEDSAVYLCAKGDYLHNEQFFGPGTRLTVL.

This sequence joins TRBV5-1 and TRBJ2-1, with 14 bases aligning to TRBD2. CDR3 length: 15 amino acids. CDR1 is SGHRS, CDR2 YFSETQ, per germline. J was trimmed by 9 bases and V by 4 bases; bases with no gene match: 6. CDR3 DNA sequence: TGCGCCAGCAGCCAGGGACTAGCGGGAGTAGGTGAGCAGTTCTTC. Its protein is CASSQGLAGVGEQFF.